These 24 T cell receptor beta chains share one sample of origin, sequenced in a study of blood T cell repertoires in COVID-19. Sequencing was performed with immunoSEQ multiplex PCR; in TCRdb, only in-frame clones are kept and a portion is missing. Of roughly 200,000 clones in the sample, around 89% are singletons; the top ten hold about 0.66%. Input material: peripheral blood. The origin of the receptors is a middle-aged man with acute or convalescent COVID-19.

The chain combines TRBV19 with TRBJ2-1, with D maybe TRBD2 (5 bases). Germline loops: CDR1 LNHDA, CDR2 SQIVND (reference sequence). V was trimmed by 1 base and J by 7 bases, leaving 14 bases between them. CDR3 length: 15 amino acids. The CDR3 nucleotides read TGTGCCAGTAGTATAGTCTACGGGGTTAGTAATGAGCAGTTCTTC. Encoded protein: CASSIVYGVSNEQFF.

The chain joins TRBV19 to TRBJ1-2, with TRBD1 matching over 7 bases. This CDR3 region has 14 residues. CDR1 LNHDA and CDR2 SQIVND come from the germline V gene (reference sequence). V dropped 7 bases and J dropped 3; count of bases not matched to a gene: 8. CDR3 bases: TGTGCCAGTACACGACAGGGAGGAGACTATGGCTACACCTTC. This encodes CASTRQGGDYGYTF.

The chain is built from TRBV7-8 and TRBJ2-3; perhaps TRBD2 as D (5 bases). The V and J ends lost 3 bases and 3 bases respectively, with 7 bases between them. There are 13 residues in the CDR3. Germline CDR1 is SGHVS and CDR2 is FQNEAQ. CDR3 sequence (DNA): TGTGCCAGCAGCTTCTGGGAGACAGATACGCAGTATTTT. Its protein is CASSFWETDTQYF.

The rearrangement uses TRBV29-1 and TRBJ1-2; possibly TRBD1 for D (6 bases). The CDR3 covers 13 residues. The germline V and J ends were trimmed by 2 bases and 4 bases, with 11 bases remaining between them. Germline CDR1 SQVTM, CDR2 ANQGSEA. CDR3 in amino acids: CSVEPRDTYGYTF. CDR3 coding DNA: TGCAGCGTTGAACCGAGGGACACCTATGGCTACACCTTC.

The chain carries TRBV11-1 and TRBJ2-1; a weak D match, TRBD1 (7 bases). Trimming stripped 1 base from V and 4 bases from J, with 14 bases between. CDR1 and CDR2 (germline): SGHAT, FQDESV (reference sequence). CDR3 size: 16 residues. The CDR3 bases are TGTGCCAGCAGCTTAGGGAGGGGGCTAATGTACAATGAGCAGTTCTTC. This encodes CASSLGRGLMYNEQFF.

This chain links TRBV7-2 with TRBJ2-5; a weak D match, TRBD1 (5 bases). The germline gives CDR1 SGHTA, CDR2 FQGNSA. CDR3 size: 14 residues. Trimming pared 5 bases from V and 5 bases from J, leaving 15 bases between. The CDR3, as DNA: TGTGCCAGCAGCCAGCAGGGTGGAACGGAGACCCAGTACTTC. Amino acid sequence: CASSQQGGTETQYF. The full variable domain, completed using reference TRBV7-2 and TRBJ2-5, is GAGVSQSPSNKVTEKGKDVELRCDPISGHTALYWYRQSLGQGLEFLIYFQGNSAPDKSGLPSDRFSAERTGGSVSTLTIQRTQQEDSAVYLCASSQQGGTETQYFGPGTRLLVL.

The chain couples TRBV3-1 (or the pseudogene TRBV3-2) to TRBJ1-1; TRBD1 is a possible D gene (5 bases). Looked up from germline, CDR1 is LGHDT and CDR2 is YNNKEL (reference sequence). This CDR3 region has 14 residues. Trimming took off 2 bases at V and 1 base at J, with 8 bases between the two ends. Here the CDR3 reads CASSQRGRNTEAFF. The CDR3 DNA sequence: TGTGCCAGCAGCCAACGGGGGAGGAACACTGAAGCTTTCTTT.

The chain is built from TRBV28 and TRBJ2-3; 7 bases align to TRBD1. V gave up 7 bases and J gave up 0 bases; unmatched junction bases: 4. The CDR3 contains 14 residues. Germline lookup yields CDR1 MDHEN and CDR2 SYDVKM. The DNA for the CDR3 is TGTGCCAGCACCCAGGACAGGAGCACAGATACGCAGTATTTT. It specifies CASTQDRSTDTQYF.

This sequence joins TRBV5-8 and TRBJ2-5, with D perhaps TRBD1 (6 bases). The germline V and J ends were trimmed by 0 bases and 4 bases, with 13 bases remaining between them. The germline CDR1 and CDR2 sequences are SGHTS and YDEGEE. The CDR3 length is 15 residues. Here the CDR3 reads CASSLGGGSLETQYF. In nucleotides, the CDR3 is TGTGCCAGCAGCTTGGGAGGGGGATCCCTAGAGACCCAGTACTTC.

This rearrangement joins TRBV5-6 to TRBJ2-7; 10 nucleotides align to TRBD1. The V gene's germline CDR1 is SGHDT and CDR2 YYEEEE. The CDR3 is 15 residues long. The V and J ends lost 4 bases and 1 base, in that order; junction bases with no gene match: 5. The DNA of the CDR3 is TGTGCCAGCAGCACCGGACAGGGGGAGTCCTACGAGCAGTACTTC. Protein sequence: CASSTGQGESYEQYF.

The chain has TRBV28 and TRBJ1-1, with D maybe TRBD1 (5 bases). Germline CDR1 and CDR2: MDHEN and SYDVKM. This CDR3 region has 14 residues. Trimming stripped 7 bases from V and 1 base from J, with 13 bases between. The CDR3 region is CASTFYGGNTEAFF. CDR3 sequence (DNA): TGTGCCAGCACCTTCTACGGGGGGAACACTGAAGCTTTCTTT.

CDR3 coding DNA: TGTGCCAGCAGTCGACAGTATGGCTACACCTTC. It translates to CASSRQYGYTF. The chain recombines TRBV5-6 with TRBJ1-2; D is possibly TRBD1 (5 bases). Trimming took 5 bases from V and 5 from J, leaving 7 bases between them. The germline CDR1 and CDR2 sequences are SGHDT and YYEEEE. The CDR3 runs 11 residues.

The genes are TRBV10-3 and TRBJ1-5; D remains ambiguous. Trimming stripped 2 bases from V and 10 bases from J, with 12 bases between. CDR3 length: 13 amino acids. Germline V gene data show CDR1 as ENHRY and CDR2 as SYGVKD. The CDR3 DNA is TGTGCCATCAGTGAGGGGAGCGCCTCTCCCCAGCATTTT. Its translation: CAISEGSASPQHF.

The V gene is TRBV19, the J gene TRBJ1-4; D not resolved. The V gene lost 5 bases and the J gene lost 8 bases, with 9 bases spanning the gap. The CDR3 covers 12 residues. The germline CDR1 and CDR2 sequences are LNHDA and SQIVND (reference sequence). The CDR3: CASSDSREKLFF. Here the CDR3 DNA reads TGTGCCAGTAGTGACTCAAGGGAAAAACTGTTTTTT.

This chain links TRBV4-1 with TRBJ1-4, with 8 bases matching TRBD1. Germline lookup yields CDR1 MGHRA and CDR2 YSYEKL. The CDR3 covers 14 residues. The J segment lost 13 bases and the V segment lost 4 bases, leaving 11 bases of the junction unmatched. The CDR3 loop is CASSPPPTGEVLFF. In nucleotides, the CDR3 is TGCGCCAGCAGCCCACCGCCGACAGGGGAAGTACTGTTTTTT.

In regard to this clone: Different DNA sequences within this sample yield the same CDR3. V is TRBV28 and J is TRBJ1-4; 9 bases are a match to TRBD1. This CDR3 region has 14 residues. J was trimmed by 8 bases and V by 8 bases; bases with no gene match: 9. From germline, CDR1 is MDHEN and CDR2 SYDVKM. Here the CDR3 DNA reads TGTGCCAGCTTACTACAGGGGGCGGGGGAAAAACTGTTTTTT. It yields the protein CASLLQGAGEKLFF.

The rearrangement links TRBV27 to TRBJ1-4; TRBD1 matches 10 bases. This CDR3 is built from 14 residues. Trimming at V came to 3 bases and at J to 7 bases, leaving 2 bases not matched to a gene. Germline-derived CDR1 and CDR2 are MNHEY and SMNVEV (reference sequence). CDR3 nucleotides: TGTGCCAGCAGTTTCGGACAGGGGGTTGAAAAACTGTTTTTT. Translating gives CASSFGQGVEKLFF.

The chain uses TRBV3-1 (or the pseudogene TRBV3-2) and TRBJ2-1; D ambiguous. The V gene lost 1 base and the J gene lost 4 bases, with 5 bases spanning the gap. The CDR3 contains 13 residues. Germline values: CDR1 LGHDT, CDR2 YNNKEL (reference sequence). In nucleotides, the CDR3 is TGTGCCAGCAGCCAAGGCGGATACAATGAGCAGTTCTTC. Its translation is CASSQGGYNEQFF.

This chain joins TRBV18 and TRBJ1-1; 8 positions match TRBD1. CDR1 and CDR2 (germline): KGHSH, LQKENI. V trimming: 3 bases; J trimming: 3 bases; junction bases outside the gene matches: 6. The CDR3 covers 15 residues. The CDR3 nucleotides are TGTGCCAGCTCACCGCAGGGGGCGAGGGACACTGAAGCTTTCTTT. Translation gives CASSPQGARDTEAFF.

The V gene is TRBV4-2, the J gene TRBJ1-4, with 9 bases aligning to TRBD1. This CDR3 contains 15 residues. Germline lookup yields CDR1 LGHNA and CDR2 YNFKEQ. The J segment lost 7 bases and the V segment lost 1 base, leaving 4 bases of the junction unmatched. The CDR3 protein is CASSQGTGVAEKLFF. The CDR3 region has the DNA TGTGCCAGCAGCCAAGGGACAGGGGTCGCTGAAAAACTGTTTTTT.

The rearrangement joins TRBV5-6 to TRBJ2-5; a weak D match, TRBD2 (6 bases). The germline V gene has CDR1 SGHDT and CDR2 YYEEEE. The CDR3 totals 14 residues. Trimming took 3 bases from V and 5 from J, leaving 14 bases between them. The CDR3 loop reads CASSSPPGVETQYF. The CDR3 nucleotides read TGTGCCAGCAGCTCCCCGCCGGGAGTTGAGACCCAGTACTTC. Full variable domain (rest looked up from reference TRBV5-6 and TRBJ2-5): DAGVTQSPTHLIKTRGQQVTLRCSPKSGHDTVSWYQQALGQGPQFIFQYYEEEERQRGNFPDRFSGHQFPNYSSELNVNALLLGDSALYLCASSSPPGVETQYFGPGTRLLVL.

The chain uses TRBV30 and TRBJ2-7, with TRBD1 identical over 12 bases. The trim removed 3 bases at V and 7 bases at J, leaving 10 bases unmatched. The germline V gene has CDR1 GTSNPN and CDR2 SVGIG (reference sequence). This CDR3 has 15 residues. CDR3 DNA: TGTGCCTGGAGATCCCCGGGACAGGGGGCGGGGGAGCAGTACTTC. This codes for CAWRSPGQGAGEQYF.

The chain links TRBV6-5 to TRBJ2-2, with TRBD2 identical over 10 bases. Germline CDR1 MNHEY, CDR2 SVGAGI. CDR3 length: 14 residues. Trimming took 7 bases from V and 7 from J; bases not matched to a gene: 6. The DNA of the CDR3 is TGTGCCAGCAAGAGCGGGAGGGGTTTCGGGGAGCTGTTTTTT. Protein sequence: CASKSGRGFGELFF.

This chain uses TRBV11-3 with TRBJ2-2, with unresolved D. The V gene's germline CDR1 is SGHNT and CDR2 YENEEA. The CDR3 extends over 14 amino acids. V lost 4 bases and J lost 5, with 11 bases in between. The CDR3 DNA sequence: TGTGCCAGCAGCTCCCAATGGAGTACCGGGGAGCTGTTTTTT. It specifies CASSSQWSTGELFF.